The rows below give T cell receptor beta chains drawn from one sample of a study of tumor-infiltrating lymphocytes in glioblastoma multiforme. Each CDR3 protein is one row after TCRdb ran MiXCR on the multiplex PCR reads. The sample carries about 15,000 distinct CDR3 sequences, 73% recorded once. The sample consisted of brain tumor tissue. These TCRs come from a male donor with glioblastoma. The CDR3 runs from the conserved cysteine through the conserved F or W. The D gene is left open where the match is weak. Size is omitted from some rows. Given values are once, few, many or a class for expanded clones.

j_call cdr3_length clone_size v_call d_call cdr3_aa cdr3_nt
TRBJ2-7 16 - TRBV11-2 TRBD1 CAGRWDRGTSTYVQYF TGTGCCGGCAGGTGGGACAGGGGGACCTCGACCTACGTGCAGTACTTC
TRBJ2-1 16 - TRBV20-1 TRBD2 CSAQTSGRATYNEQFF TGCAGTGCGCAAACTAGCGGGAGGGCCACGTACAATGAGCAGTTCTTC
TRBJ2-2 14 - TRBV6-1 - CASRETWTSGELFF TGTGCCAGCAGGGAGACATGGACGTCCGGGGAGCTGTTTTTT
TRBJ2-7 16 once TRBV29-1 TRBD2 CSVEDKVPSGSNEQCF TGCAGCGTTGAAGATAAAGTGCCTAGCGGGAGTAACGAGCAGTGCTTC
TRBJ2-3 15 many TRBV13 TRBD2 CASSFKRGAGDTQYF TGTGCCAGCAGCTTCAAGCGGGGGGCAGGGGATACGCAGTATTTT
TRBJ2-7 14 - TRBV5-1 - CTSSTTVTTLEPYF TGCACCAGCAGCACCACCGTGACAACGCTCGAGCCGTACTTC
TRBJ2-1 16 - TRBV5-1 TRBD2 CASRRTSGRVDNEPFF TGCGCCAGCAGACGGACTAGTGGGAGGGTAGACAATGAGCCGTTCTTC
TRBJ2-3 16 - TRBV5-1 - CASSGKGGGSTDTQYF TGCGCCAGCAGTGGCAAGGGTGGCGGGAGCACAGATACGCAGTATTTT
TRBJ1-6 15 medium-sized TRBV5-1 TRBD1 CASSPGTGGHSPLHF TGCGCCAGCAGCCCCGGGACAGGGGGCCATTCACCCCTCCACTTT
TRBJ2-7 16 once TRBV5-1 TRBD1 CVSSLEGQASSYEQYF TGCGTCAGCAGCCTGGAGGGACAGGCTTCTTCCTACGAGCAGTACTTC
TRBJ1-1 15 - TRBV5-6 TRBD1 CASSKTTTGGNEAFF TGTGCCAGCAGTAAAACAACCACAGGGGGGAATGAAGCTTTCTTT
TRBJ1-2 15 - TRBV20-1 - CSARDQGKPNYGYTF TGCAGTGCTAGAGATCAGGGTAAACCTAACTATGGCTACACCTTC
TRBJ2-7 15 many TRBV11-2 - CASSQLTGHSYEQYF TGTGCCAGCAGCCAGCTAACGGGACACTCTTACGAGCAGTACTTC
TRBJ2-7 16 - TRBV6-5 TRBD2 CASSSGTSGRDYEQYF TGTGCCAGCAGTTCCGGGACTAGCGGGAGAGACTACGAGCAGTACTTC
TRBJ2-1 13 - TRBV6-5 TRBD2 CASGYSGGVEQFF TGTGCCAGCGGTTACTCGGGGGGGGTTGAGCAGTTCTTC
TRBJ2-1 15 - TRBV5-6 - CASSTFKGDSNEQFF TGTGCCAGCAGCACCTTTAAGGGAGATAGCAATGAGCAGTTCTTC
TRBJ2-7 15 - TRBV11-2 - CVSGFSSLALYEQYF TGTGTCAGCGGCTTCTCTAGCCTAGCACTATACGAGCAATACTTC
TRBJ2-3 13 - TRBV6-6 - CASTSRATDTQYF TGTGCCAGCACGTCCAGGGCGACAGATACGCAGTATTTT
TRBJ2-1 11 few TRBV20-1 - CSAREDREQFF TGCAGTGCTAGAGAGGACCGTGAGCAGTTCTTC
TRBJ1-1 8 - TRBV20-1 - CSARDRAF TGCAGTGCTAGAGATCGGGCCTTT
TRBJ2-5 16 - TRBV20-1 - CSARDGTRWVLETQYF TGCAGTGCTAGAGACGGGACGAGGTGGGTTCTGGAGACCCAGTACTTC
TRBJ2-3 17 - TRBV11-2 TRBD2 CASSWTSGRANTDTQYF TGTGCCAGCAGTTGGACTAGCGGGAGGGCTAACACAGATACGCAGTATTTT
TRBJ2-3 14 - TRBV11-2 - CARSTLAGEYTQYF TGTGCCAGGAGTACTCTGGCGGGTGAATATACGCAGTATTTT
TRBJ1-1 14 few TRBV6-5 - CASSYSNGNTEAFF TGTGCCAGCAGTTACTCGAACGGCAACACTGAAGCTTTCTTT
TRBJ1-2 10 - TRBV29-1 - CSVYQKGYAF TGCAGCGTTTATCAGAAAGGCTACGCCTTC
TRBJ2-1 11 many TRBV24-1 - CATSDLYEQFF TGTGCCACCAGTGATTTATATGAGCAGTTCTTC
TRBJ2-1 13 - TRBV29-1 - CSVDRQSLPEQFF TGCAGCGTAGACAGACAGTCCCTCCCTGAGCAGTTCTTC
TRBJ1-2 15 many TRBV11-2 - CASSLGILGSYGYTF TGTGCCAGCAGCTTAGGAATCCTGGGAAGCTATGGCTACACCTTC
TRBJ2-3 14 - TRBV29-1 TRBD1 CSVDAGQGVDTQYF TGCAGCGTTGACGCGGGACAGGGGGTCGATACGCAGTATTTT
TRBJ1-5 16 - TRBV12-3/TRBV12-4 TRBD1 CASSGGTGGSNQPQHF TGTGCCAGCAGTGGCGGGACAGGGGGCAGCAATCAGCCCCAGCATTTT
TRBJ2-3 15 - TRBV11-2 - CASSSTGSSTDTQYF TGTGCCAGCAGCTCCACAGGGTCCAGCACAGATACGCAGTATTTT
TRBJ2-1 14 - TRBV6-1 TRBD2 CASSELAGSNEQFF TGTGCCAGCAGTGAACTAGCGGGGTCGAATGAGCAGTTCTTC
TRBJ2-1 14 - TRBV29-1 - CSVPIPEGYNEQFF TGCAGCGTTCCTATCCCAGAAGGCTACAATGAGCAGTTCTTC
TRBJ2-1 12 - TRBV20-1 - CSERRGSGEQFF TGCAGTGAAAGGAGGGGGAGCGGTGAGCAGTTCTTC
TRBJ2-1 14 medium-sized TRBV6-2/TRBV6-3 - CASSHLSSYNEQFF TGTGCCAGCAGCCACTTATCCAGTTACAATGAGCAGTTCTTC
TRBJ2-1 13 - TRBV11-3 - CASSSGSYNEQFF TGTGCCAGCAGCTCAGGCTCCTACAATGAGCAGTTCTTC
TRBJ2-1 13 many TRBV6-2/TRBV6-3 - CASRGLGKDEQFF TGTGCCAGCAGGGGACTGGGAAAGGATGAGCAGTTCTTC
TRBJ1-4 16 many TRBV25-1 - CAIVQRTSGTNEKLFF TGTGCCATCGTTCAGCGGACATCAGGAACAAATGAAAAACTGTTTTTT
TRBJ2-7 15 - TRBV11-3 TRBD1 CASSPRGQGYYEQNF TGTGCCAGCAGCCCGCGGGGACAGGGATACTACGAGCAGAACTTC
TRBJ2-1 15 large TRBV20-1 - CSARESTGIYNEQFF TGCAGTGCGAGAGAAAGTACCGGGATTTACAATGAGCAGTTCTTC
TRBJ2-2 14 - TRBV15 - CAISDRPFAGELFF TGTGCCATCAGCGACCGCCCCTTCGCCGGGGAGCTGTTTTTT
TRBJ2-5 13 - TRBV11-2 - CASSLSTEETQYF TGTGCCAGCAGCTTAAGTACAGAAGAGACCCAGTACTTC
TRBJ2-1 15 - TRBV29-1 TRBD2 CSIEERESSYNEQFF TGCAGCATTGAGGAGCGGGAGTCATCCTACAATGAGCAGTTCTTC
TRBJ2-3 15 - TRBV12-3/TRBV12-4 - CASSISKASTDTQYF TGTGCCAGCAGTATCTCTAAGGCTAGCACAGATACGCAGTATTTT
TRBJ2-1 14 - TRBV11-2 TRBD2 CASSLAGQANEQFF TGTGCCAGCAGTTTAGCGGGACAAGCAAATGAGCAGTTCTTC
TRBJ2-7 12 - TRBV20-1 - CSATKLGYEQYF TGCAGTGCTACAAAATTGGGCTACGAGCAGTACTTC
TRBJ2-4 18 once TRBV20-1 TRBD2 CSARASFTSGRTKNIQYF TGCAGTGCTAGAGCCAGTTTTACTAGCGGGAGAACCAAAAACATTCAGTACTTC
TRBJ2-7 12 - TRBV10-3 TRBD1 CAISPTGDEQYF TGTGCCATCAGTCCGACAGGGGACGAGCAGTACTTC
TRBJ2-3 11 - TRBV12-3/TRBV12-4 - CASLRTDTQYF TGTGCCAGCCTCCGAACAGATACGCAGTATTTT
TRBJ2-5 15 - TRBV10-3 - CAISDPGLIAETQYF TGTGCCATCAGTGATCCTGGCCTAATAGCAGAGACCCAGTACTTC
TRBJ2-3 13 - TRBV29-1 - CSVETGAEDMQYF TGCAGCGTTGAAACCGGCGCTGAAGATATGCAGTATTTT
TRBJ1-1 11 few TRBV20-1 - CSARSTDEAFF TGCAGTGCTAGGTCGACAGATGAAGCTTTCTTT
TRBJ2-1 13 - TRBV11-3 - CASSSRGEGERFF TGTGCCAGCAGCTCGAGGGGGGAGGGCGAGCGGTTCTTT
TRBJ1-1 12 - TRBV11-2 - CASSSARGVAFF TGTGCCAGCAGCTCAGCACGGGGGGTAGCTTTCTTT
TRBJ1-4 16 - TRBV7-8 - CDSSECGGRTNEKLFF TGTGACAGCAGCGAGTGTGGGGGGAGGACTAATGAAAAACTGTTTTTT